This TCR beta chain comes out of a study of CD8 T cells in Susac syndrome. Sequencing of TCR beta drew on CD8+ and CD4+ T cells from blood. The length of the CDR3 is 12 residues. In germline, CDR1 is DFQATT, CDR2 SNEGSKA (reference sequence). Deletions cut 6 bases from V and 0 bases from J, with 8 bases between. The study's findings and limits: In Susac syndrome, CD8+ expansion was highest in TEMRA and active disease.

Notes on this clonotype: The antigen is not known.

The RNA input was 0.5 to 1 ug, and it was reverse transcribed with random hexamers. A multiplex approach, immunoSEQ multiplex PCR, amplified TCR beta CDR3 across 54 Vbeta and 13 Jbeta. TCRdb re-analysed the immunoSEQ multiplex PCR reads in MiXCR, keeping a single row per CDR3 protein. The table lists about 76,000 distinct CDR3 sequences, around 93% of them singletons. The specimen was CD8+ T cells from PBMCs. The TCR comes from a human donor with Susac syndrome. The V gene is TRBV20-1, the J gene TRBJ1-1, with unresolved D. In DNA form, the CDR3 reads TGCAGTGCCCCCCATATGAACACTGAAGCTTTCTTT. It specifies CSAPHMNTEAFF.